This T cell receptor (beta chain) was recovered during a study of cytomegalovirus exposure and HLA in healthy donors (dated by TCRdb to the late 2010s). Background on the whole study: According to a later analysis, the roughly 120 validation repertoires were produced on the same platform as the roughly 700 repertoires of the first cohort. The study was designed to test whether signatures of past pathogen exposure could be identified by cataloging public T cell receptors. The study combined high-throughput TCR immunosequencing, statistical association of individual TCRs with disease status, and machine learning to predict cytomegalovirus infection status. Along with the approximately 670-subject first cohort, a separate validation cohort of 120 different subjects was used.

Donors formed part of the validation cohort, which comprised over a hundred subjects and was distinct from the first cohort of under 750 subjects. The library was generated by the immunoSEQ multiplex PCR assay. In the authors' own workflow: A statistical classification framework was developed to diagnose cytomegalovirus status using the catalog of TCR beta chain sequences. TCRdb took this table from immuneACCESS and kept in-frame rearrangements with V and J called. Such tables lack part of the clones; where checked against another copy, unresolved V genes explain under half of the gap, and the rest is unexplained. V and J calls and clone size are those listed in that table; D and trimming were worked out from the DNA. The sample contains 70,000 or so clones, around 94% of them found a single time. The ten largest account for 1.5% to 2% of the sample. Points the paper makes about the study in general: In both the original and validation cohorts, the classifier was reported to diagnose cytomegalovirus status with high specificity and sensitivity. Most TCR sequences were seen in very few donors, while some public TCRs were found in many individuals. In vitro tests confirmed that a few of the cytomegalovirus-associated TCR beta chains recognize cytomegalovirus antigens. The authors suggested that the approach could potentially be extended to other disease states and immunological phenotypes. Of the cluster scores, about 94% were above 0 in a later analysis, which found that TCRs clustered in the first cohort also tended to co-occur in the 120 validation repertoires. A later analysis lacked HLA typing for the validation cohort, so it scored co-occurrence in that cohort across all 110 or so repertoires. The study gave a list of 150 to 200 TCR beta chains associated with cytomegalovirus.

A word on this clone: Its antigen is unknown. No clone much larger than this one lies a single base away; base qualities are absent.

The source of this sequence is a young woman in good health and CMV-seropositive. The material sequenced was PBMCs.

Here the CDR3 is given as CASSLARGQGSGEQYF. At the DNA level, the sequence is TGTGCCAGCAGCTTAGCCCGGGGACAGGGGTCGGGCGAGCAGTACTTC. The sequence is built from TRBV7-9 and TRBJ2-7, with 10 bases matching TRBD1. CDR1 and CDR2, per the germline V gene (reference sequence), are SEHNR and FQNEAQ. V lost 0 bases and J lost 6 bases, and the count of bases not matched to a germline gene is 8. The CDR3 starts with the cysteine, ends with the phenylalanine, and has 16 residues. The CDR3 DNA has 48 bases and is translated from base 1. Where the CDR3 stops, the reference TRBV7-9 and TRBJ2-7 genes take over; the full variable domain is DTGVSQNPRHKITKRGQNVTFRCDPISEHNRLYWYRQTLGQGPEFLTYFQNEAQLEKSRLLSDRFSAERPKGSFSTLEIQRTEQGDSAMYLCASSLARGQGSGEQYFGPGTRLTVT.